Below, 20 T cell receptor beta chains from the same sample are listed, as sequenced in a study of CD8 T cells in Susac syndrome (dated by TCRdb to about 2019). The protocol used for the library was the immunoSEQ multiplex PCR assay. RNA was extracted with the RNeasy kit and 0.5 to 1 ug was reverse transcribed using random hexamers. TCRdb's own reprocessing of the public reads used fastp at Q25 and MiXCR and kept productive beta chains. Here each entry gathers all rows of one CDR3 protein and keeps the most common genes and DNA. In all, the sample holds about 180,000 distinct CDR3 sequences, and 85% to 95% of those were seen once. Together, the top ten hold 0.12% of the sample. The specimen sequenced was CD4+ T cells from PBMCs. All receptors derive from a human donor with Susac syndrome.

The chain links TRBV28 to TRBJ1-1; D remains ambiguous. The CDR3 has 13 amino acids. The V end was cut by 7 bases, the J end by 1 base, with 10 bases between. Per germline, CDR1 MDHEN and CDR2 SYDVKM. The CDR3 sequence is CASIEASNTEAFF. The CDR3 DNA reads as TGTGCCAGCATAGAGGCCTCGAACACTGAAGCTTTCTTT.

The V gene is TRBV24-1, the J gene TRBJ2-2, with D uncertain. The CDR3 consists of 12 residues. Germline V CDR1 and CDR2: KGHDR, SFDVKD. Trimming removed 5 bases at V and 2 bases at J, with 2 bases between. The CDR3 sequence is CATSGNTGELFF. The DNA for the CDR3 is TGTGCCACCAGTGGCAACACCGGGGAGCTGTTTTTT.

The chain combines TRBV29-1 with TRBJ2-7, with D unresolved. V dropped 4 bases and J dropped 0 bases, with 10 bases sitting between them. The CDR3 length is 13 residues. Looked up from germline, CDR1 is SQVTM and CDR2 is ANQGSEA. The CDR3 DNA sequence: TGCAGCGTTGCGTCAGTGAGCTCCTACGAGCAGTACTTC. Translating it yields CSVASVSSYEQYF.

This sequence joins TRBV7-8 and TRBJ2-3, with TRBD2 identical over 14 bases. J lost 1 base, V lost 5 bases, and 2 bases had no gene match. Germline CDR1 is SGHVS and CDR2 is FQNEAQ. The length of the CDR3 is 16 residues. In nucleotides, the CDR3 is TGTGCCAGCAGCAAGGGACTAGCGGGGGGCACAGATACGCAGTATTTT. Its protein product is CASSKGLAGGTDTQYF. The full variable domain, with the rest looked up from reference TRBV7-8 and TRBJ2-3, is GAGVSQSPRYKVAKRGQDVALRCDPISGHVSLFWYQQALGQGPEFLTYFQNEAQLDKSGLPSDRFFAERPEGSVSTLKIQRTQQEDSAVYLCASSKGLAGGTDTQYFGPGTRLTVL.

The chain is built from TRBV9 and TRBJ2-1, with unresolved D. The CDR3 runs to 13 residues. Trimming stripped 4 bases from V and 8 bases from J, with 13 bases between. Looked up from germline, CDR1 is SGDLS and CDR2 is YYNGEE. The DNA for the CDR3 is TGTGCCAGCAGCTCGACCATGGGCCATGAGCAGTTCTTC. Its translation is CASSSTMGHEQFF.

This chain joins TRBV3-1 and TRBJ1-6; D call uncertain. Per the germline V gene, CDR1 is LGHDT and CDR2 is YNNKEL (reference sequence). The CDR3 is made up of 15 amino acids. With 6 bases removed from V and 9 bases from J, the gap between germline ends came to 18 bases. The CDR3 is CASSQRDWQFSPLHF. The CDR3 nucleotides are TGTGCCAGCAGTCAACGAGACTGGCAGTTTTCACCCCTCCACTTT.

The gene calls are TRBV5-6 and TRBJ1-1; D gene ambiguous. Per the germline V gene, CDR1 is SGHDT and CDR2 is YYEEEE. V was shortened by 5 bases and J by 0 bases, with 17 bases between the two germline ends. The CDR3 extends over 16 amino acids. CDR3 coding DNA: TGTGCCAGCAGATTGACCGGGAACCTAATGAACACTGAAGCTTTCTTT. Its translation: CASRLTGNLMNTEAFF.

Here the CDR3 reads CASSPSGGYGYTF. The CDR3 DNA reads as TGTGCCAGCTCACCCTCGGGGGGCTATGGCTACACCTTC. The chain joins TRBV18 to TRBJ1-2, with a weak D call TRBD1 (5 bases). The CDR3 runs 13 residues. Looked up from germline, CDR1 is KGHSH and CDR2 is LQKENI. V lost 3 bases, J lost 4 bases, and 9 bases lay in between.

As DNA, the CDR3 is TGTGCCAGCAGCTTGGTCGGCTCTGGGGCCAACGTCCTGACTTTC. Its translation is CASSLVGSGANVLTF. The rearrangement links TRBV5-6 to TRBJ2-6, with D unclear. Germline V lookup: CDR1 SGHDT, CDR2 YYEEEE. This CDR3 has 15 residues. V lost 0 bases and J lost 0, with 4 bases in between.

The V gene is TRBV18, the J gene TRBJ2-7; D is ambiguous. Germline V CDR1 and CDR2: KGHSH, LQKENI. This CDR3 region has 13 residues. Trimming removed 3 bases at V and 5 bases at J, with 11 bases between. Written as DNA, the CDR3 is TGTGCCAGCTCACCGCAGCAGACGGACGAGCAGTACTTC. Protein sequence: CASSPQQTDEQYF.

This rearrangement joins TRBV20-1 to TRBJ2-3; no clear D gene. The CDR3 sequence is 15 residues long. V dropped 1 base and J dropped 0 bases, with 11 bases sitting between them. Germline CDR1 DFQATT, CDR2 SNEGSKA (reference sequence). CDR3 loop: CSARVRVSSTDTQYF. As DNA, the CDR3 is TGCAGTGCTAGAGTTCGAGTCTCGAGCACAGATACGCAGTATTTT.

The chain carries TRBV11-1 and TRBJ2-2; D not resolved. The CDR3 loop spans 13 amino acids. Deletions cut 0 bases from V and 5 bases from J, with 4 bases between. In germline, CDR1 is SGHAT, CDR2 FQDESV (reference sequence). DNA for the CDR3: TGTGCCAGCAGCTTAGCGCGGACCGGGGAGCTGTTTTTT. Its translation is CASSLARTGELFF.

This chain links TRBV5-1 with TRBJ2-1; possibly TRBD1 for D (6 bases). Germline V gene data show CDR1 as SGHRS and CDR2 as YFSETQ. The CDR3 has 15 residues. V was trimmed by 1 base and J by 2 bases, leaving 10 bases between them. CDR3 nucleotide sequence: TGCGCCAGCAGCTTGACAGGGCTTACCTACAATGAGCAGTTCTTC. Its protein product is CASSLTGLTYNEQFF. The variable domain in full, completed from reference TRBV5-1 and TRBJ2-1, reads KAGVTQTPRYLIKTRGQQVTLSCSPISGHRSVSWYQQTPGQGLQFLFEYFSETQRNKGNFPGRFSGRQFSNSRSEMNVSTLELGDSALYLCASSLTGLTYNEQFFGPGTRLTVL.

This chain joins TRBV28 and TRBJ2-7; the match to TRBD1 covers 9 bases. The germline V gene has CDR1 MDHEN and CDR2 SYDVKM. The CDR3 consists of 14 residues. With V trimmed by 2 bases and J by 5 bases, 4 bases remained unmatched. The CDR3 protein is CASSLGDRAHEQYF. The CDR3 nucleotides are TGTGCCAGCAGTTTAGGGGACAGGGCCCACGAGCAGTACTTC.

The chain joins TRBV6-5 to TRBJ2-2, with a possible D match to TRBD2 (6 bases). This CDR3 is built from 15 residues. From germline, CDR1 is MNHEY and CDR2 SVGAGI. V was shortened by 2 bases and J by 5 bases, with 12 bases between the two germline ends. DNA of the CDR3: TGTGCCAGCAGTTACGGGAGGATTAGGACCGGGGAGCTGTTTTTT. It encodes CASSYGRIRTGELFF.

The CDR3 is CASSVDMDRRGTQYF. The CDR3 DNA reads as TGTGCCAGCAGCGTAGATATGGATAGACGGGGTACGCAGTATTTT. V usage is TRBV9 and J usage is TRBJ2-3, with D perhaps TRBD2 (5 bases). The CDR3 has 15 residues. The germline V and J ends were trimmed by 0 bases and 8 bases, with 16 bases remaining between them. CDR1 is SGDLS, CDR2 YYNGEE, per germline.

The chain couples TRBV2 to TRBJ2-3, with a possible D match to TRBD2 (5 bases). Germline-derived CDR1 and CDR2 are SNHLY and FYNNEI. V dropped 6 bases and J dropped 8 bases, with 12 bases sitting between them. The CDR3 sequence is 12 residues long. The CDR3 spells CASRATTATQYF. In nucleotides, the CDR3 is TGTGCCAGCAGGGCGACTACGGCTACGCAGTATTTT.

This chain connects TRBV25-1 to TRBJ1-5; 12 positions agree with TRBD1. V shed 3 bases and J 7 bases; nucleotides not matched to a gene: 7. Germline V CDR1 and CDR2: MGHDK, SYGVNS. The CDR3 runs 16 residues. CDR3 region: CASSEKGQGAGQPQHF. CDR3 DNA sequence: TGTGCCAGCAGTGAGAAGGGACAGGGGGCTGGCCAGCCCCAGCATTTT.

The chain has TRBV10-2 and TRBJ2-2, with 7 positions matching TRBD2. The CDR3 has 14 amino acids. The germline V gene has CDR1 WSHSY and CDR2 SAAADI. V was clipped by 9 bases and J by 7 bases; unmatched bases: 11. Here the CDR3 DNA reads TGCGCCAGTATCCCGGGGGGAGACAGCGGGGAGCTGTTTTTT. It specifies CASIPGGDSGELFF.

The chain carries TRBV10-3 and TRBJ1-5; D may be TRBD1 (5 bases). Trimming cost V 4 bases and J 2 bases, with 12 bases left between them. Germline loops: CDR1 ENHRY, CDR2 SYGVKD. This CDR3 has 15 residues. CDR3 sequence reads: CAISVGEVGNQPQHF. The CDR3 region has the DNA TGTGCCATCAGTGTAGGGGAGGTCGGCAATCAGCCCCAGCATTTT.